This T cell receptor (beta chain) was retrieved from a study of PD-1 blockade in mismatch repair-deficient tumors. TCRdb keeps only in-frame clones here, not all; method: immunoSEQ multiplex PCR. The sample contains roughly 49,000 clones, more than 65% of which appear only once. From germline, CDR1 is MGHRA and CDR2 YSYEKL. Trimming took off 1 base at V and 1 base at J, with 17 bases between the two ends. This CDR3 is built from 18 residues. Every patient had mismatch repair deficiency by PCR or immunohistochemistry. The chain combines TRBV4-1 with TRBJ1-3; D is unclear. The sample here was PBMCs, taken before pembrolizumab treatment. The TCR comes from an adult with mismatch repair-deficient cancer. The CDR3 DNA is TGCGCCAGCAGCCAAGTAAAGCTCCCAGGACGGTCTGGAAACACCATATATTTT. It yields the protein CASSQVKLPGRSGNTIYF.